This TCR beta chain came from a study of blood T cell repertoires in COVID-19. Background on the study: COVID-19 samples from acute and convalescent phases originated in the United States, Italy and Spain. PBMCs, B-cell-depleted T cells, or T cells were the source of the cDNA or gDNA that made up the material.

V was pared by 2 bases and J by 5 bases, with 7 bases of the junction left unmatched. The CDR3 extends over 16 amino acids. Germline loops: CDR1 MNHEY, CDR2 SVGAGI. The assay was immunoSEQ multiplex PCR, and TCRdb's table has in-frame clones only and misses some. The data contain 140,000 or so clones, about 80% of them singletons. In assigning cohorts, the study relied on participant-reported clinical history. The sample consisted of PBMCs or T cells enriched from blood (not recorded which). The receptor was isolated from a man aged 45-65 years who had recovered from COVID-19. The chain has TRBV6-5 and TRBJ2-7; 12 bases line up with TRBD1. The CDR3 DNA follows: TGTGCCAGCAGTTACACGGCGGGACAGGGGGCCAACGAGCAGTACTTC. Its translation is CASSYTAGQGANEQYF.